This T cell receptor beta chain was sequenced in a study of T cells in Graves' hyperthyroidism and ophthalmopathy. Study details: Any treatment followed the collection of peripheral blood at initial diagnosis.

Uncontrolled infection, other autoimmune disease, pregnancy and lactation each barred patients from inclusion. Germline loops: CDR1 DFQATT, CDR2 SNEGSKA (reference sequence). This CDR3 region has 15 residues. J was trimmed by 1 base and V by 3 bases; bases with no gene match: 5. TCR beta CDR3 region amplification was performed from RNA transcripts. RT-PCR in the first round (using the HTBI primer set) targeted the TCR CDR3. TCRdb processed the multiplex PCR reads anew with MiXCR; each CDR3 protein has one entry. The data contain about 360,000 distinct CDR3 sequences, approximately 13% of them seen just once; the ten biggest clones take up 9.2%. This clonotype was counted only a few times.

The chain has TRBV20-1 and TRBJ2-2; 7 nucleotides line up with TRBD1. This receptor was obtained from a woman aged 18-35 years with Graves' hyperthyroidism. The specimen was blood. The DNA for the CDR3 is TGCAGTGCTAGCAGACCAGGGGGGAACACCGGGGAGCTGTTTTTT. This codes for CSASRPGGNTGELFF.